This TCR beta chain is from a study of Graves' ophthalmopathy and Graves' hyperthyroidism. Whole-study results and caveats: Detected in blood as well were most expanded thyroid clonotypes with frequency above 0.001.

The CDR3 spans 15 residues. Trimming left V 7 bases short and J 0 bases short, with 15 bases between. Per the germline V gene, CDR1 is SNHLY and CDR2 is FYNNEI. Diagnosis relied on clinical symptoms, serum thyroxine, TRAb, thyroid ultrasound and orbital computed tomography. Ten or more counts support this clonotype. Its antigen is currently unknown. Beta-chain TCR CDR3 regions were amplified from RNA transcripts. Following a first-round RT-PCR that used HTBI primers, a second-round multiplex PCR was carried out. TCRdb independently ran MiXCR on the multiplex PCR reads; one entry per CDR3 protein. The sample shows a few hundred thousand distinct CDR3 sequences, under 40% of them seen only once.

The genes are TRBV2 and TRBJ2-5; D may be TRBD1 (6 bases). The specimen sequenced was peripheral blood or thyroid tissue (not recorded which). The TCR comes from an adult man with Graves' hyperthyroidism. The CDR3 reads CASITSWTDQETQYF. DNA for the CDR3: TGTGCCAGCATAACATCTTGGACAGACCAAGAGACCCAGTACTTC.